This is a list of T cell receptor beta chains from one sample in a study of blood T cell repertoires in COVID-19. Method: immunoSEQ multiplex PCR; TCRdb's copy keeps in-frame clones and lacks some. The sample yields around 450,000 clones, about nine tenths seen once. Sequenced: PBMCs or T cells enriched from blood (not recorded which). These receptors all come from a man aged 18-30 years who had recovered from COVID-19. Each CDR3 is given without its conserved first and last residue. The order of the fields is J gene, V gene, CDR3 protein.

J: TRBJ2-3
V: TRBV30
CDR3: AWSVSGGPSDTQY

J: TRBJ1-1
V: TRBV19
CDR3: ASNNGQGLTEAF

J: TRBJ2-2
V: TRBV7-9
CDR3: ASSLVWRAYTGELF

J: TRBJ1-1
V: TRBV7-3
CDR3: ASSLIENTEAF

J: TRBJ1-2
V: TRBV6-4
CDR3: ASSGGQGADYT

J: TRBJ1-4
V: TRBV20-1
CDR3: SASRRGPTNEKLF

J: TRBJ2-1
V: TRBV15
CDR3: ATSRGPINEQF

J: TRBJ2-2
V: TRBV14
CDR3: ASSQDPTGELF

J: TRBJ1-1
V: TRBV12-3/TRBV12-4
CDR3: ASSLSSNTEAF

J: TRBJ2-7
V: TRBV4-1
CDR3: ASSPTGSGGEQY

J: TRBJ1-4
V: TRBV4-1
CDR3: ASSQDATTTNEKLF

J: TRBJ1-1
V: TRBV28
CDR3: ASSLDGRQTEAF

J: TRBJ2-5
V: TRBV29-1
CDR3: SVGTTNQETQY

J: TRBJ1-1
V: TRBV5-1
CDR3: ASSSGLEAF

J: TRBJ1-3
V: TRBV7-6
CDR3: ASSLGAAGNTIY

J: TRBJ2-7
V: TRBV29-1
CDR3: SVRVDGSSYEQY

J: TRBJ1-6
V: TRBV28
CDR3: ASSPRQGNSPLH

J: TRBJ1-6
V: TRBV7-2
CDR3: ASSPRGGNSPLH

J: TRBJ2-1
V: TRBV7-9
CDR3: ASSLTGLAEEQF

J: TRBJ1-6
V: TRBV5-4
CDR3: ASSLGGGGRSYNSPLH

J: TRBJ1-2
V: TRBV19
CDR3: ASSIGGQDNYGYT

J: TRBJ1-1
V: TRBV9
CDR3: ASSKGQQNTEAF

J: TRBJ2-2
V: TRBV7-9
CDR3: ASSLGLAGTGELF

J: TRBJ1-1
V: TRBV2
CDR3: AGGTGGTEAF

J: TRBJ1-4
V: TRBV4-2
CDR3: ASSQATKGPSGGEKLF

J: TRBJ2-2
V: TRBV3-1/TRBV3-2
CDR3: ASSLLGLAGARNTGELF

J: TRBJ1-5
V: TRBV19
CDR3: ASSIGRDRDQPQH

J: TRBJ1-5
V: TRBV19
CDR3: ASSTTGGGPQH

J: TRBJ1-5
V: TRBV12-3/TRBV12-4
CDR3: ASSLYQPQH

J: TRBJ2-1
V: TRBV12-3/TRBV12-4
CDR3: ASSPNYNEQF

J: TRBJ2-1
V: TRBV29-1
CDR3: SGKTSLLSSYNEQF

J: TRBJ1-4
V: TRBV19
CDR3: ASSPGQGKEKLF

J: TRBJ2-7
V: TRBV7-8
CDR3: ASSLGTAYEQY

J: TRBJ2-7
V: TRBV13
CDR3: ASSLGGTGSYEQY

J: TRBJ1-3
V: TRBV6-1
CDR3: ASSATPTGSYSGNTIY

J: TRBJ2-2
V: TRBV23-1
CDR3: ASSHAPSGTVFTGELF

J: TRBJ1-5
V: TRBV9
CDR3: ASSVGDTNQPQH

J: TRBJ1-6
V: TRBV3-1/TRBV3-2
CDR3: ASSRHVQGNSPLH

J: TRBJ2-7
V: TRBV5-8
CDR3: ASSLLAGEGEY

J: TRBJ1-2
V: TRBV7-9
CDR3: ASSTSFGDGGYT

J: TRBJ2-3
V: TRBV5-6
CDR3: ASSPPIADTQY

J: TRBJ2-7
V: TRBV7-8
CDR3: ASSAGQVNEQY

J: TRBJ2-6
V: TRBV19
CDR3: ASSTRQGTYSGANVLT

J: TRBJ1-5
V: TRBV5-1
CDR3: ASSLGPGYNQPQH

J: TRBJ2-7
V: TRBV30
CDR3: AGAGRSEQY

J: TRBJ2-3
V: TRBV7-9
CDR3: ASSLGDYTDTQY

J: TRBJ2-1
V: TRBV3-1/TRBV3-2
CDR3: ASSQDDGRNEQF

J: TRBJ2-7
V: TRBV19
CDR3: ASSYAGAGKAYEQY

J: TRBJ1-1
V: TRBV28
CDR3: ASSKMTENTEAF

J: TRBJ1-6
V: TRBV9
CDR3: ASSVGQGGYNSPLH

J: TRBJ2-1
V: TRBV10-3
CDR3: AISEERTSYNEQF